Listed below are T cell receptor beta chains from one sample, sequenced in a study of T cells in Graves' hyperthyroidism and ophthalmopathy. Each CDR3 protein gets one entry after TCRdb re-called the multiplex PCR reads with MiXCR. Of hundreds of thousands of distinct CDR3 sequences listed, 14% are singletons. Specimen: blood. The source of these receptors is a woman aged 18-29 years with Graves' hyperthyroidism. Both conserved end residues are part of each CDR3. The D gene is left open where the match is weak. A clone size is listed for some rows: how often the clone was seen (once, few, many), or a class if it is expanded.

D,size,V,J,DNA,CDR3
TRBD2,.,TRBV27,TRBJ2-1,TGTGCCAGCAGGCGGACTAGTACCTACAATGAGCAGTTCTTC,CASRRTSTYNEQFF
TRBD1,many,TRBV20-1,TRBJ1-2,TGCAGTGCTAGGGCCAGGACAGGGGACTATGGCTACACCTTC,CSARARTGDYGYTF
.,many,TRBV11-2,TRBJ2-3,TGTGCCAGCAGCTCCTCCGGAGCGGGCTCAAACACAGATACGCAGTATTTT,CASSSSGAGSNTDTQYF
TRBD1,few,TRBV18,TRBJ2-7,TGTGCCAGCTCACCACCCCAGGGGGTGAGCTACGAGCAGTACTTC,CASSPPQGVSYEQYF
.,.,TRBV24-1,TRBJ2-2,TGTGCCACCAGGAACTCGGCAAACACCGGGGAGCTGTTTTTT,CATRNSANTGELFF
.,many,TRBV12-3/TRBV12-4,TRBJ2-7,TGTGCCAGCAGTTTTGGGAGAGGCTACGAGCAGTACTTC,CASSFGRGYEQYF
.,.,TRBV28,TRBJ1-5,TGTGCCAGCAGTTCCTCGACAGTCAATCAGCCCCAGCATTTT,CASSSSTVNQPQHF
.,few,TRBV20-1,TRBJ1-4,TGCAGTGCTAGAGACCCTCGGGGCTCTAATGAAAAACTGTTTTTT,CSARDPRGSNEKLFF
.,.,TRBV10-2,TRBJ1-2,TGCGCCAGCAGTGAGCCTAGCAACTATGGCTACACCTTC,CASSEPSNYGYTF
TRBD2,few,TRBV25-1,TRBJ2-4,TGTGCCAGCAGGCCTTATGGGGAGGGTAAAGGTGTCGGCAAAAACATTCAGTACTTC,CASRPYGEGKGVGKNIQYF
TRBD2,few,TRBV30,TRBJ2-1,TGTTGGCGTGCCTGGAGTCCCGGGGTAGCGGGACCAGTATACCGCTACAATGAGCAGTTCTTC,CWRAWSPGVAGPVYRYNEQFF
.,many,TRBV6-6,TRBJ2-3,TGTGCCAGCAGTTACATTGGAACAGGGCCAGATACGCAGTATTTT,CASSYIGTGPDTQYF
.,few,TRBV19,TRBJ1-5,TGTGCCAGTAGTATAGAAGACTTACGCAATCAGCCCCAGCATTTT,CASSIEDLRNQPQHF
.,few,TRBV28,TRBJ2-5,TGTGCCAGCAGTTTACGGGCCTTTAAAGGTCAAGAGACCCAGTACTTC,CASSLRAFKGQETQYF
.,.,TRBV5-6,TRBJ1-5,TGTGCCAGCAGCTTTTGGGAAGCGTTGCCCCAGCATTTT,CASSFWEALPQHF
.,.,TRBV30,TRBJ1-2,TGTGCCTCCCGCGCGGGGGACCTCTATGGCTACACCTTC,CASRAGDLYGYTF
.,few,TRBV29-1,TRBJ2-3,TGCAGCGTTGATCCCAGGGGGGGGAGCACAGATACGCAGTATTTT,CSVDPRGGSTDTQYF
TRBD2,many,TRBV20-1,TRBJ2-5,TGCAGTGCTAGCGGCCTAGCGGACAACCAAGAGACCCAGTACTTC,CSASGLADNQETQYF
.,few,TRBV29-1,TRBJ2-7,TGCAGCGTTGAGGGTTCTACCGACGAGCAGTACTTC,CSVEGSTDEQYF
TRBD2,few,TRBV6-1,TRBJ2-7,TGTGCCAGCACAGAGATCGGAGCGGGAGCGGAAGACGAGCAGTACTTC,CASTEIGAGAEDEQYF
.,.,TRBV25-1,TRBJ2-7,TGTGCCAGCACACCGGGGGCTGCCTACGAGCAGTACTTC,CASTPGAAYEQYF
.,many,TRBV7-8,TRBJ1-2,TGTGCCAGCAGCCCGAGGTTACAGCTCTATGGCTACACCTTC,CASSPRLQLYGYTF
.,.,TRBV10-3,TRBJ1-2,TGTGCCATCAGTGTGGATAGGGATAACTATGGCTACACCTTC,CAISVDRDNYGYTF
.,many,TRBV29-1,TRBJ1-1,TGCAGCGTTGGGGGGGCTACTGAAGCTTTCTTT,CSVGGATEAFF
TRBD1,.,TRBV27,TRBJ1-4,TGTGCCACCCGGCATGCCGGGACAGGGAATGAAAAACTGTTTTTT,CATRHAGTGNEKLFF
.,.,TRBV13,TRBJ1-6,TGTGCCAGCAGCTTAGGGCAGGCTCTTTCCTATAATTCACCCCTCCACTTT,CASSLGQALSYNSPLHF
TRBD1,few,TRBV19,TRBJ2-7,TGTGCCAGTAGTTCGATGCCGGACAGGTCCTACGAGCAGTACTTC,CASSSMPDRSYEQYF
TRBD2,many,TRBV11-2,TRBJ2-1,TGTGCCAGCAGCTGGGGGCGGGAGGTTGCTGAGCAGTTCTTC,CASSWGREVAEQFF
TRBD2,many,TRBV7-9,TRBJ2-7,TGTGCCAGCAGCCCGGGGAGGGGGCTAGCGGGAGGCCGGTACGAGCAGTACTTC,CASSPGRGLAGGRYEQYF
TRBD1,many,TRBV5-1,TRBJ2-1,TGCGCCAGCAGCTTGGGACAGGGGATTGAGCAGTTCTTC,CASSLGQGIEQFF
TRBD1,many,TRBV28,TRBJ1-1,TGTGCCAGCAGTTTAGTCAGGGGGCTGACCGCTTTCTTT,CASSLVRGLTAFF
TRBD1,.,TRBV6-1,TRBJ2-1,TGTGCCAGCTATCAGGGACAGGGCCTTGGGGGGCAGTTCTTC,CASYQGQGLGGQFF
TRBD2,.,TRBV6-1,TRBJ2-5,TGTGCCAGCAGGCCTCTAGCGGGCCACCAAGAGACCCAGTACTTC,CASRPLAGHQETQYF
.,.,TRBV12-3/TRBV12-4,TRBJ1-2,TGTGCCAGCAGCAGTAGCAGGGGTAACTATGGCTACACCTTC,CASSSSRGNYGYTF
.,many,TRBV30,TRBJ1-3,TGTGCCTGGAGTGTCCCTGGAAACACCATATATTTT,CAWSVPGNTIYF
TRBD2,few,TRBV10-1,TRBJ2-1,TGCGCCAGCAGTGGGGAACTAGCGGGAGTTAATGAGCAGTTCTTC,CASSGELAGVNEQFF
.,.,TRBV7-9,TRBJ1-1,TGTGCCAGCAGTTATAACCCAGGGGCTGAAGCTTTCTTT,CASSYNPGAEAFF
.,many,TRBV20-1,TRBJ2-1,TGCAGTGCTAGACTGGGTAGATGGGGTAATATCGAAAGGGGCAATGAGCAGTTCTTC,CSARLGRWGNIERGNEQFF
TRBD2,.,TRBV6-1,TRBJ2-5,TGTGCCAGCAGTGGGGCGGCTAGCGGTGAAGAGACCCAGTACTTC,CASSGAASGEETQYF
.,.,TRBV25-1,TRBJ2-5,TGTGCCAGCAGTGAACCGGGAACGCAAGAGACCCAGTACTTC,CASSEPGTQETQYF
TRBD1,few,TRBV7-3,TRBJ2-5,TGTGCCAGCAGCACCAATCCCGGACAGGGTGCGACCCAGTACTTC,CASSTNPGQGATQYF
.,many,TRBV7-8,TRBJ2-5,TGTGCCAGCAGCGCCTTAGCGGCCCCGAGACAAGAGACCCAGTACTTC,CASSALAAPRQETQYF
TRBD2,few,TRBV20-1,TRBJ2-3,TGCAGTGGCCAGACTAGCGGGACCTTGAAAAAGCAGTATTTT,CSGQTSGTLKKQYF
.,few,TRBV18,TRBJ2-7,TGTGCCAGCTCACCGCTTGGGTCTAGTAATAACGAGCAGTACTTC,CASSPLGSSNNEQYF
.,once,TRBV24-1,TRBJ1-2,TGTGCCACCAGTGATACGGGCAACAGTGCTACCTATGGCTACACCTTC,CATSDTGNSATYGYTF
TRBD1,.,TRBV7-2,TRBJ2-7,TGTGCCGGCAGCTATCGGGACAGTCCCGAGCAGTACTTC,CAGSYRDSPEQYF
TRBD2,.,TRBV4-1,TRBJ2-1,TGCGCCAGCAGCCAATTCTCTTGGATAGCGGGAGAGGATGAGCAGTTCTTC,CASSQFSWIAGEDEQFF
TRBD1,many,TRBV20-1,TRBJ2-7,TGCAGTGGGGACAGAGGGTCCTACGAGCAGTACTTC,CSGDRGSYEQYF
.,.,TRBV6-1,TRBJ1-3,TGTGCCAGCAGTGGACAGACCTCTGGGCCCGGAAACACCATATATTTT,CASSGQTSGPGNTIYF
.,many,TRBV6-1,TRBJ2-7,TGTGCCAGCACGGTGGCAAGTCTCTACGAGCAGTACTTC,CASTVASLYEQYF
TRBD2,.,TRBV28,TRBJ2-1,TGTGCCAGCAGTCCACCAGCGGGAGGTTTCGATGAGCAGTTCTTC,CASSPPAGGFDEQFF
.,few,TRBV28,TRBJ1-3,TGTGCCAGCACTTCAGGGGAGTACACCATATATTTT,CASTSGEYTIYF
.,many,TRBV13,TRBJ2-7,TGTGCCAGCAGCCCCAGTTATTTCAAGAGCTCCTACGAGCAGTACTTC,CASSPSYFKSSYEQYF
.,many,TRBV18,TRBJ1-1,TGTGCCAGCTCACCCCAGGGCCGGAGCACTGAAGCTTTCTTT,CASSPQGRSTEAFF
TRBD2,.,TRBV6-1,TRBJ2-3,TGTGCCAGCAGTCCCGGACTAGCGGAACCCACAGATACGCAGTATTTT,CASSPGLAEPTDTQYF
TRBD2,many,TRBV6-1,TRBJ2-1,TGTGCCAGCAGTCACACTAGCGGGAGGGCTAGGACCTACAATGAGCAGTTCTTC,CASSHTSGRARTYNEQFF
.,few,TRBV12-3/TRBV12-4,TRBJ1-6,TGTGCCAGCAGTTTCCAGGGGAGCTCCTATAATTCACCCCTCCACTTT,CASSFQGSSYNSPLHF
.,.,TRBV10-3,TRBJ2-1,TGTGCCATCAGTGCGGTAGCAACCTACAATGAGCAGTTCTTC,CAISAVATYNEQFF
TRBD2,many,TRBV13,TRBJ2-7,TGTGCCAGCAGCGGAGGACTAGCGGGATATGTTCGCTCCTACGAGCAGTACTTC,CASSGGLAGYVRSYEQYF
.,.,TRBV4-1,TRBJ2-7,TGCGCCAGCAGCCAAACACAGAGCTCCTACGAGCAGTACTTC,CASSQTQSSYEQYF